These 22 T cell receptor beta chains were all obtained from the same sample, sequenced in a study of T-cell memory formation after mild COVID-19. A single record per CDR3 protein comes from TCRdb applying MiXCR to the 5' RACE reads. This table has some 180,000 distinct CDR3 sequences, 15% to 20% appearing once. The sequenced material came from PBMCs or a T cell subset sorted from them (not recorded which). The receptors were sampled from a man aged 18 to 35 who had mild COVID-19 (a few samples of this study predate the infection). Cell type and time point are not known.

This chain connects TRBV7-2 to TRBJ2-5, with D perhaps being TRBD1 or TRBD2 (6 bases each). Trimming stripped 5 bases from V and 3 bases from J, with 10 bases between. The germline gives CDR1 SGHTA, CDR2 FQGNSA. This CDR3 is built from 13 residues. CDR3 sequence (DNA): TGTGCCAGCAGCCGGGGGCGGGAAGAGACCCAGTACTTC. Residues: CASSRGREETQYF.

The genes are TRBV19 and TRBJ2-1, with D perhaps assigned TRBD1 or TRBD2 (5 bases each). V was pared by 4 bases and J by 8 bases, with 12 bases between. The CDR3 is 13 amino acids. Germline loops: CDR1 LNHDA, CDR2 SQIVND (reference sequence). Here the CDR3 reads CASSNHRGYEQFF. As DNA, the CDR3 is TGTGCCAGTAGTAATCACCGGGGCTATGAGCAGTTCTTC. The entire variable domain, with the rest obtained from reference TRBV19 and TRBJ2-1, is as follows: DGGITQSPKYLFRKEGQNVTLSCEQNLNHDAMYWYRQDPGQGLRLIYYSQIVNDFQKGDIAEGYSVSREKKESFPLTVTSAQKNPTAFYLCASSNHRGYEQFFGPGTRLTVL.

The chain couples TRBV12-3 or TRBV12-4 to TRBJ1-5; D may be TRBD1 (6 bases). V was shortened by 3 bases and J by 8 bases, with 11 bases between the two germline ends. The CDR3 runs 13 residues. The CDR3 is CASSFLGAKPQHF. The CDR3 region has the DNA TGTGCCAGCAGTTTCTTGGGGGCTAAGCCCCAGCATTTT.

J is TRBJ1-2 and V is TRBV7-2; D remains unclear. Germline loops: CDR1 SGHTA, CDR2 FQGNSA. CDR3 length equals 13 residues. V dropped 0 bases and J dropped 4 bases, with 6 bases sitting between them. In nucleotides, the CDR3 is TGTGCCAGCAGCTTAGCGGTTGTCTATGGCTACACCTTC. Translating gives CASSLAVVYGYTF. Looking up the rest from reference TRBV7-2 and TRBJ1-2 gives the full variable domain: GAGVSQSPSNKVTEKGKDVELRCDPISGHTALYWYRQSLGQGLEFLIYFQGNSAPDKSGLPSDRFSAERTGGSVSTLTIQRTQQEDSAVYLCASSLAVVYGYTFGSGTRLTVV.

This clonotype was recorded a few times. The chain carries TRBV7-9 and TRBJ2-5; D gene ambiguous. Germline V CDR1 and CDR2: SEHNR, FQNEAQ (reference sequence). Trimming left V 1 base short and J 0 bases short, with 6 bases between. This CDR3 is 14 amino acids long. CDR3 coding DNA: TGTGCCAGCAGCTTAGGGGCGTACCAAGAGACCCAGTACTTC. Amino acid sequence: CASSLGAYQETQYF.

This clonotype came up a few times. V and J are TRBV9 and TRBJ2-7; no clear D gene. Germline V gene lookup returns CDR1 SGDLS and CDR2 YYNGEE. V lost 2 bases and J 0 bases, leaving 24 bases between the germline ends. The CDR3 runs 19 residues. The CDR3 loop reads CASSVPTGDLVRLSYEQYV. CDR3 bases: TGTGCCAGCAGCGTTCCCACTGGGGATTTGGTGAGACTCTCCTACGAGCAGTACGTC.

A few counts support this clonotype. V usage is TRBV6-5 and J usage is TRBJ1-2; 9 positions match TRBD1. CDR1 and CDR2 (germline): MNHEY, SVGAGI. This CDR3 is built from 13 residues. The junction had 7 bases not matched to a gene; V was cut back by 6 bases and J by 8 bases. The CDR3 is CASRPDRGSGYTF. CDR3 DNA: TGTGCCAGCAGGCCCGACAGGGGGAGCGGCTACACCTTC.

CDR3 coding DNA: TGTGCCAGCACCTCAGCCGGGACTTATGGCGATGAGCAGTTCTTC. Protein sequence: CASTSAGTYGDEQFF. The chain links TRBV5-6 to TRBJ2-1; D possibly corresponds to TRBD2 (6 bases). Looked up from germline, CDR1 is SGHDT and CDR2 is YYEEEE. This CDR3 contains 15 residues. Trimming took off 6 bases at V and 8 bases at J, with 21 bases between the two ends. Combining the CDR3 with reference TRBV5-6 and TRBJ2-1 gives the whole variable domain DAGVTQSPTHLIKTRGQQVTLRCSPKSGHDTVSWYQQALGQGPQFIFQYYEEEERQRGNFPDRFSGHQFPNYSSELNVNALLLGDSALYLCASTSAGTYGDEQFFGPGTRLTVL.

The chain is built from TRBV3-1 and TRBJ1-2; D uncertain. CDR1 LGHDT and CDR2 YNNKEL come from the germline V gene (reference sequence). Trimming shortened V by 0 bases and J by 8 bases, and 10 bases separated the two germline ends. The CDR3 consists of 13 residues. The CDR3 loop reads CASSQDLRTGYTF. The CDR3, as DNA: TGTGCCAGCAGCCAAGATCTCAGGACCGGCTACACCTTC.

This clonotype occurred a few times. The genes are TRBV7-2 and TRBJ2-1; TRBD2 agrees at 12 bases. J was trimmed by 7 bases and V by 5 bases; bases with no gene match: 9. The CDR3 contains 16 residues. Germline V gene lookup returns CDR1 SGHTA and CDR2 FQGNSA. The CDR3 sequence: CASSPMWLAGGNEQFF. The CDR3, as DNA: TGTGCCAGCAGCCCTATGTGGCTAGCGGGGGGGAATGAGCAGTTCTTC.

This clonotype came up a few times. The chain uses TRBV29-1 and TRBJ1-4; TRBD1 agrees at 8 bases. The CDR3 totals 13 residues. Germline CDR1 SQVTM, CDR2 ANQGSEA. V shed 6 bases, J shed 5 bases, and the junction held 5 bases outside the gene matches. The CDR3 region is CSVSRQGNEKLFF. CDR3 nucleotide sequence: TGCAGCGTAAGTCGACAGGGGAATGAAAAACTGTTTTTT.

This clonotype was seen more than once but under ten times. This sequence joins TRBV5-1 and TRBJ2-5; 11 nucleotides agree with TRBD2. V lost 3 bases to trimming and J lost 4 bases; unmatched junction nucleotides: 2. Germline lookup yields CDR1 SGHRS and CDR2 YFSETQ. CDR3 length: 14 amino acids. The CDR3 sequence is CASSSGLAVETQYF. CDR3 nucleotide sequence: TGCGCCAGCAGCTCGGGACTAGCGGTAGAGACCCAGTACTTC.

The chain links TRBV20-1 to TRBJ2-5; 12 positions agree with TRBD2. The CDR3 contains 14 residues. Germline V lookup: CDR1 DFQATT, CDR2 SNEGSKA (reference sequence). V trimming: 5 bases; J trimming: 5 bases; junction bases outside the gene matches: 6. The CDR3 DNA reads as TGCAGTGCTGGATCTAGCGGGGGGGCGGAGACCCAGTACTTC. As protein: CSAGSSGGAETQYF.

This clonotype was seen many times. CDR3 sequence: CASSLGTVQETQYF. The DNA of the CDR3 is TGCGCCAGCAGCTTGGGGACGGTACAAGAGACCCAGTACTTC. This chain connects TRBV5-1 to TRBJ2-5; D ambiguous. Germline V lookup: CDR1 SGHRS, CDR2 YFSETQ. This CDR3 contains 14 residues. The germline V and J ends were trimmed by 0 bases and 2 bases, with 8 bases remaining between them.

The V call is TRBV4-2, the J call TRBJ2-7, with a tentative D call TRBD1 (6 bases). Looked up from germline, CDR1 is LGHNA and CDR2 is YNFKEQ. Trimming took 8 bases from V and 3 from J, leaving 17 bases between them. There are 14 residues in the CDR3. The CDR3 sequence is CASGRDEGVYEQYF. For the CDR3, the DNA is TGTGCCAGCGGTCGGGACGAGGGGGTCTACGAGCAGTACTTC.

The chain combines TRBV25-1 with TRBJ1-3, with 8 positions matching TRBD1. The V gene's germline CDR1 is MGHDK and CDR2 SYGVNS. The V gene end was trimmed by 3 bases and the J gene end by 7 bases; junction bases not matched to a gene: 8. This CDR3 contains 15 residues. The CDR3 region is CASSDLDRAKNTIYF. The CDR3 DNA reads TGTGCCAGCAGTGATCTGGACAGGGCTAAGAACACCATATATTTT.

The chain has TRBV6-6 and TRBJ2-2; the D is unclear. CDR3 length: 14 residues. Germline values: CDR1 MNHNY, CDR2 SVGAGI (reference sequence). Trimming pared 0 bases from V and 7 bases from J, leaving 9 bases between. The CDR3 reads CASSYSTEDGELFF. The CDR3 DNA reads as TGTGCCAGCAGTTACTCGACTGAGGACGGGGAGCTGTTTTTT.

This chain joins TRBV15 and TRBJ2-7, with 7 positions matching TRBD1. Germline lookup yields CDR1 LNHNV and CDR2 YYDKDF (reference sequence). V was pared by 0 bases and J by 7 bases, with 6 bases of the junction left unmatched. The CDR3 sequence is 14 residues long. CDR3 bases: TGTGCCACCAGCAGAGATACGACAGGGTTTGAGCAGTACGTC. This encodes CATSRDTTGFEQYV.

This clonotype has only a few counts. In DNA, the CDR3 is TGCGCCAAGGGACAGGGGAGGTACGAGCAGTACGTC. Translation gives CAKGQGRYEQYV. This chain joins TRBV5-1 and TRBJ2-7, with 10 bases identical to TRBD1. CDR3 size: 12 residues. Germline V gene lookup returns CDR1 SGHRS and CDR2 YFSETQ. V gave up 9 bases and J gave up 4 bases; unmatched junction bases: 4.

In nucleotides, the CDR3 is TGTGCCATCGGACGTACCACAGGGGCCAGCACAGATACGCAGTATTTT. Encoded protein: CAIGRTTGASTDTQYF. This chain links TRBV10-3 with TRBJ2-3, with 7 nucleotides matching TRBD1. Trimming cost V 8 bases and J 0 bases; bases outside gene matches: 11. Germline CDR1 and CDR2: ENHRY and SYGVKD. The CDR3 is 16 residues long.

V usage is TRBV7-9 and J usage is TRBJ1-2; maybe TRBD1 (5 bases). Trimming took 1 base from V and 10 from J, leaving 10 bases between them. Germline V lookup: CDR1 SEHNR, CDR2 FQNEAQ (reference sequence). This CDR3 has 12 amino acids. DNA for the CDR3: TGTGCCAGCAGCTTAGGGGGGAATCTCTACACCTTC. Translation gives CASSLGGNLYTF.

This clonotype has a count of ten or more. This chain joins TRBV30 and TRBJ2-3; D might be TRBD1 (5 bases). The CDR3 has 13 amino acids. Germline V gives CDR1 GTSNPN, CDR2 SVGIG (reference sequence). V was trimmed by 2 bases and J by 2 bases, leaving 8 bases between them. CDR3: CAWSRGYTDTQYF. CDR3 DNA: TGTGCCTGGAGTAGGGGATACACAGATACGCAGTATTTT.